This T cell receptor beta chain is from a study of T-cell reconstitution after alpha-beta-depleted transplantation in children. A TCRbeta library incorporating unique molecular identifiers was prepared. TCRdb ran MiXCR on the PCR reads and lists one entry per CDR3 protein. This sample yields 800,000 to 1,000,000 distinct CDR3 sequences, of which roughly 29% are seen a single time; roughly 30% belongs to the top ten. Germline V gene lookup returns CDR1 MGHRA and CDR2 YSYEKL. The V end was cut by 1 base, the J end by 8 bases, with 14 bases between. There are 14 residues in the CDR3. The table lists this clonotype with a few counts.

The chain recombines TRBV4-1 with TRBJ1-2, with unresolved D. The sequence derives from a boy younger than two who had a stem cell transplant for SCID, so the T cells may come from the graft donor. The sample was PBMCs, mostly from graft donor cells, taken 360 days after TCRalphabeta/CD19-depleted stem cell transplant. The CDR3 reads CASSQGGHPMGYTF. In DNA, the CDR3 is TGCGCCAGCAGCCAAGGAGGCCACCCTATGGGCTACACCTTC.